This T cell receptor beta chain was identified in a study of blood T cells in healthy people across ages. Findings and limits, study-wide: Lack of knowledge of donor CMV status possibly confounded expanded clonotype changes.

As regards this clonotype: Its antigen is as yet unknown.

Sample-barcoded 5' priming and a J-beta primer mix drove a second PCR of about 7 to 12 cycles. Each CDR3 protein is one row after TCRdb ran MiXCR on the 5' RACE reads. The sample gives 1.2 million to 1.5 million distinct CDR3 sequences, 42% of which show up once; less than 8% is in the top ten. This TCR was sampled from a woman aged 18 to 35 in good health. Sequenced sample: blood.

CDR3 nucleotides: TGCAGTGCTAGAGTAGAGTACGAGCAGTACTTC. It yields the protein CSARVEYEQYF. The gene calls are TRBV20-1 and TRBJ2-7; D gene uncertain. CDR1 is DFQATT and CDR2 is SNEGSKA in the germline V gene (reference sequence). This CDR3 spans 11 amino acids. V was trimmed by 1 base and J by 4 bases, leaving 5 bases between them.